Here is one T cell receptor (beta chain) with its context. The sample originates from a study of OX40 agonist ivuxolimab in advanced cancers. Whole-study context: The patients got ivuxolimab, which is an agonistic anti-OX40 (CD134) antibody.

Patients were ruled out by autoimmune disease history or systemic immunosuppression. Germline V CDR1 and CDR2: SGHTA, FQGNSA. CDR3 length equals 13 residues. V lost 6 bases and J 1 base, leaving 10 bases between the germline ends. Generated by immunoSEQ multiplex PCR, the TCRdb table keeps only in-frame clones and is missing some. The sample carries 75,000 to 95,000 clones, more than 85% recorded once. V gene TRBV7-2 combines with J gene TRBJ2-7; D gene ambiguous. The source of this sequence is an adult with an advanced solid tumor such as melanoma, head and neck, liver or kidney cancer. Here the sequenced sample was CD4+ or CD8+ T cells sorted from blood, taken in a trial of the OX40 agonist ivuxolimab. The CDR3 protein is CASSSGPSYEQYF. The CDR3 DNA reads TGTGCCAGCAGTTCTGGACCGTCCTACGAGCAGTACTTC. The full variable domain, in which reference TRBV7-2 and TRBJ2-7 provide the parts outside the CDR3, is GAGVSQSPSNKVTEKGKDVELRCDPISGHTALYWYRQSLGQGLEFLIYFQGNSAPDKSGLPSDRFSAERTGGSVSTLTIQRTQQEDSAVYLCASSSGPSYEQYFGPGTRLTVT.